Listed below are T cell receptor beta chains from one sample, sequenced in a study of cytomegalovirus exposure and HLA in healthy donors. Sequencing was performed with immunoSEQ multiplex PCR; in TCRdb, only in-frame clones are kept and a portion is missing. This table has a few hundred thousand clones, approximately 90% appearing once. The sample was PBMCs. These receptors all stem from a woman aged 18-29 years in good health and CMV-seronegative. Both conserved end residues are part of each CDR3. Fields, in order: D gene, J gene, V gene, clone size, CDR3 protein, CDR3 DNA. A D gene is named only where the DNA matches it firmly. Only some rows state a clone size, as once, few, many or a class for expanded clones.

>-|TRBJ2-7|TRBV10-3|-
CAISETGSSYEQYF
TGTGCCATCAGTGAGACAGGGAGCTCCTACGAGCAGTACTTC
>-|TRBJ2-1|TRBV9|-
CASSVELEVYNEQFF
TGTGCCAGCAGCGTAGAACTTGAAGTCTACAATGAGCAGTTCTTC
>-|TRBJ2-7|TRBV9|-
CASSPRTAKDEQYF
TGTGCCAGCAGCCCAAGGACTGCTAAGGACGAGCAGTACTTC
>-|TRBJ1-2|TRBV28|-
CASSLLGGDTRGYGYTF
TGTGCCAGCAGTTTATTAGGTGGGGACACCCGAGGCTATGGCTACACCTTC
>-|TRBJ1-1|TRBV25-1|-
CASSEPSLTEAFF
TGTGCCAGCAGTGAACCCTCGTTAACTGAAGCTTTCTTT
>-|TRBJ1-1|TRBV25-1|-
CASSEGRGNTEAFF
TGTGCCAGCAGTGAGGGCAGGGGGAACACTGAAGCTTTCTTT
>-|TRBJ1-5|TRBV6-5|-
CATASGRDNQPQHF
TGTGCCACCGCTTCCGGACGGGACAATCAGCCCCAGCATTTT
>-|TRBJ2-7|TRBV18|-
CASSPSGFVYEQYF
TGTGCCAGCTCACCATCAGGGTTTGTTTACGAGCAGTACTTC
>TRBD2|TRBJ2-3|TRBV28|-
CASTLGTSGRTDTQYF
TGTGCCAGCACCCTCGGGACTAGCGGCCGCACAGATACGCAGTATTTT
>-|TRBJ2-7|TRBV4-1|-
CASSDNRQSSYEQYF
TGCGCCAGCAGCGATAACAGGCAAAGCTCCTACGAGCAGTACTTC
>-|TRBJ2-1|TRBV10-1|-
CASSRPGPLNEQFF
TGCGCCAGCAGTAGGCCAGGGCCCCTCAATGAGCAGTTCTTC
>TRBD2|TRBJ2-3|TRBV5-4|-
CASSLGLAGTDTQYF
TGTGCCAGCAGCCTGGGACTAGCGGGGACAGATACGCAGTATTTT
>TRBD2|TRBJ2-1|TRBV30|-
CAWSSKQRLARYNEQFF
TGTGCCTGGAGTTCCAAGCAGAGACTAGCGAGATACAATGAGCAGTTCTTC
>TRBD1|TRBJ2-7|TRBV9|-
CASSIGTGGNSYEQYF
TGTGCCAGCAGCATAGGGACAGGGGGAAACTCCTACGAGCAGTACTTC
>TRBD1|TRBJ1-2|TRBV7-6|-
CASSLDQEDRKGYGYTF
TGTGCCAGCAGCTTAGACCAGGAGGACAGGAAGGGCTATGGCTACACCTTC
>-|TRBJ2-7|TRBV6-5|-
CASSYGTAPRTYEQYF
TGTGCCAGCAGTTACGGCACAGCCCCTCGTACCTACGAGCAGTACTTC
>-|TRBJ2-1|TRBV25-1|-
CASSEGLHEQFF
TGTGCCAGCAGTGAAGGACTTCACGAGCAGTTCTTC
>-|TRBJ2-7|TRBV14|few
CASSQVGVEQYF
TGTGCCAGCAGCCAAGTCGGGGTGGAGCAGTACTTC
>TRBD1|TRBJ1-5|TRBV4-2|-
CASSPRTGGNQPQHF
TGTGCCAGCAGCCCAAGGACAGGGGGCAATCAGCCCCAGCATTTT
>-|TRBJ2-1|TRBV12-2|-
CASRRRLARVFNEQFF
TGTGCAAGTCGTCGTAGATTAGCGCGGGTGTTTAATGAGCAGTTCTTC
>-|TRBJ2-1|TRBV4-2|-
CASSQGTGGNEQFF
TGTGCCAGCAGCCAAGGGACTGGGGGGAATGAGCAGTTCTTC
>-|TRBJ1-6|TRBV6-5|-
CASSLARGSPLHF
TGTGCCAGCAGCCTCGCCCGCGGTTCACCCCTCCACTTT
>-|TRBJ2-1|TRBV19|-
CASNAPGRRRNNEQFF
TGTGCCAGTAATGCCCCAGGGAGGAGGCGAAACAATGAGCAGTTCTTC
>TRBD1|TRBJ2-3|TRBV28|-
CASRLGQTSTDTQYF
TGTGCCAGCAGACTGGGACAGACTAGCACAGATACGCAGTATTTT
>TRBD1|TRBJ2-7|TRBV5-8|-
CASSHRGKGYEQYF
TGTGCCAGCAGCCACAGGGGGAAGGGCTACGAGCAGTACTTC
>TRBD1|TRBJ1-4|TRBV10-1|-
CASSALRGHEKLFF
TGCGCCAGCAGTGCTCTCAGGGGGCATGAAAAACTGTTTTTT
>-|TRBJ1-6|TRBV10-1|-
CASSESKGGPPNLSSYNSPLHF
TGCGCCAGCAGTGAGTCCAAAGGGGGACCGCCCAACTTAAGCTCCTATAATTCACCCCTCCACTTT
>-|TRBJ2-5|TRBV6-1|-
CASSELMGGETQYF
TGTGCCAGCAGTGAACTAATGGGGGGAGAGACCCAGTACTTC
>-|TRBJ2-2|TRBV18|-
CASSPRGGGPRPSGDTGELFF
TGTGCCAGCTCACCGAGAGGAGGGGGCCCCCGACCATCGGGTGACACCGGGGAGCTGTTTTTT
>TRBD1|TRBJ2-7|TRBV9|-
CASSASGTGAYEQYF
TGTGCCAGCAGCGCCTCCGGGACAGGGGCCTACGAGCAGTACTTC
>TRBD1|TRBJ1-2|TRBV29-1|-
CSESPGTGVGYTF
TGCAGCGAGTCACCCGGGACAGGGGTGGGCTACACCTTC
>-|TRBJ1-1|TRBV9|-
CASSVDSGQADTEAFF
TGTGCCAGCAGCGTAGACTCCGGCCAGGCCGACACTGAAGCTTTCTTT
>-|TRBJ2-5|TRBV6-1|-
CASSDPQRAGETQYF
TGTGCCAGCAGTGACCCCCAGAGGGCGGGAGAGACCCAGTACTTC
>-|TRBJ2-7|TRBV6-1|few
CASTRAESDEQYF
TGTGCCAGCACCAGGGCGGAGAGCGACGAGCAGTACTTC
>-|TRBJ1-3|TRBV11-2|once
CASSLTGLSGNTIYF
TGTGCCAGCAGCCTCACAGGGCTCTCTGGAAACACCATATATTTT
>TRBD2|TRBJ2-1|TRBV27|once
CASSILAGGPKIAEQFF
TGTGCCAGCAGTATCCTAGCGGGAGGGCCTAAAATAGCTGAGCAGTTCTTC
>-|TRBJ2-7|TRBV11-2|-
CASSTPPGNEQYF
TGTGCCAGCAGCACTCCTCCCGGGAACGAGCAGTACTTC
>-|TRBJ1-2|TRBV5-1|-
CASSLVLPDYGYTF
TGCGCCAGCAGCTTGGTACTGCCGGACTATGGCTACACCTTC
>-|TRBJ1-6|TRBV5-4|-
CASSLLQGSYNSPLHF
TGTGCCAGCAGCTTACTACAGGGCTCCTATAATTCACCCCTCCACTTT
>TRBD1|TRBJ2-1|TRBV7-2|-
CASSSTGDNEQFF
TGTGCCAGCAGCTCCACAGGGGACAATGAGCAGTTCTTC
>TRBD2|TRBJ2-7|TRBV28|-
CASSSPGGSGGEQYF
TGTGCCAGCAGTTCACCCGGGGGGTCCGGGGGTGAGCAGTACTTC
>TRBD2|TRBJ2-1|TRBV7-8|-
CASSLASGLAVYNEQFF
TGTGCCAGCAGCTTAGCGTCGGGACTAGCGGTCTACAATGAGCAGTTCTTC
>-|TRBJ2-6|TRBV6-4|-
CASSDRGSGANVLTF
TGTGCCAGCAGTGACAGGGGCTCTGGGGCCAACGTCCTGACTTTC
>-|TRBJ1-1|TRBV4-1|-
CASSQIDTGNTEAFF
TGCGCCAGCAGCCAAATAGACACGGGAAACACTGAAGCTTTCTTT
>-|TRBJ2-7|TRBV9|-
CASSVALSGEQYF
TGTGCCAGCAGCGTTGCCCTCTCGGGGGAGCAGTACTTC
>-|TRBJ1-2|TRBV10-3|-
CAIRLLTGPYGYTF
TGTGCCATCAGGCTCTTGACAGGACCATATGGCTACACCTTC
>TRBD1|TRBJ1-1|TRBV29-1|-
CSVRTGATEAFF
TGCAGCGTCCGGACAGGAGCCACTGAAGCTTTCTTT
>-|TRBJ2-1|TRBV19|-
CASSSRNNEQFF
TGTGCCAGTAGTTCGAGAAACAATGAGCAGTTCTTC
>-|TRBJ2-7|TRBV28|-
CASSLRGRRSYEQYF
TGTGCCAGCAGTTTAAGAGGACGGAGGTCCTACGAGCAGTACTTC
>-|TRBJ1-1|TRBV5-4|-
CASSAPGNTEAFF
TGTGCCAGCAGCGCCCCAGGGAACACTGAAGCTTTCTTT
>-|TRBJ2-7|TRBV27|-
CASSLPQGSNEQYF
TGTGCCAGCAGTTTACCCCAGGGGAGTAACGAGCAGTACTTC
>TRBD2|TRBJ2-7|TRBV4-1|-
CASRRLAGNSPGDEQYF
TGCGCCAGCAGGAGACTAGCGGGAAACTCCCCGGGGGACGAGCAGTACTTC
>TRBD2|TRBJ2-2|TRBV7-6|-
CASSDPTSRSRGELFF
TGTGCCAGCAGCGACCCGACTAGCAGATCCCGCGGGGAGCTGTTTTTT